The rows below give T cell receptor beta chains drawn from one sample of a study of shared clonotypes between healthy human individuals. Using immunoSEQ multiplex PCR, the repertoire was profiled, and TCRdb retains in-frame clones only, with some absent. Of about 1.5 million clones in the sample, approximately 97% were seen once. Sequencing was done on a sample of naive CD4+ T cells sorted from blood. These receptors came from a man younger than 40 in good health. The CDR3 runs from the conserved cysteine through the conserved F or W. The order of the fields is J gene, D gene, V gene, CDR3 length, clone size, CDR3 protein, CDR3 DNA. A D gene is named only where the DNA matches it firmly. The size entry is marked missing in some rows and otherwise reads once, few, many or a size class.

>TRBJ1-2|TRBD1|TRBV27|13|NA
CASSWRQGDGYTF
TGTGCCAGCAGTTGGAGACAGGGTGATGGCTACACCTTC
>TRBJ2-7|NA|TRBV15|18|NA
CATSRAPRGGWDSYEQYF
TGTGCCACCAGCAGAGCCCCACGGGGCGGGTGGGACTCCTACGAGCAGTACTTC
>TRBJ2-7|TRBD2|TRBV4-1|19|NA
CASSQVPGLAGGVAYEQYF
TGCGCCAGCAGCCAAGTTCCGGGACTAGCGGGAGGGGTAGCCTACGAGCAGTACTTC
>TRBJ2-3|TRBD2|TRBV6-5|14|NA
CASSIAGSTDTQYF
TGTGCCAGCAGCATAGCGGGGAGCACAGATACGCAGTATTTT
>TRBJ2-7|TRBD2|TRBV5-1|15|NA
CASSPGLAGAYEQYF
TGCGCCAGCAGCCCGGGACTAGCGGGCGCCTACGAGCAGTACTTC
>TRBJ2-1|NA|TRBV29-1|14|NA
CSVSGGGGSNEQFF
TGCAGCGTTTCAGGGGGAGGTGGGTCCAATGAGCAGTTCTTC
>TRBJ2-1|TRBD1|TRBV28|18|once
CASSYVFLDRVVDNEQFF
TGTGCCAGCAGTTATGTATTCCTAGACAGGGTCGTTGACAATGAGCAGTTCTTC
>TRBJ2-1|TRBD1|TRBV18|15|NA
CASSPLDRGFYEQFF
TGTGCCAGCTCACCTCTGGACAGGGGGTTCTATGAGCAGTTCTTC
>TRBJ1-4|NA|TRBV11-2|15|NA
CASSLLQGIDEKLFF
TGTGCCAGCAGCCTACTACAGGGTATTGATGAAAAACTGTTTTTT
>TRBJ2-2|NA|TRBV10-3|14|NA
CAIMSWEWSGELFF
TGTGCCATCATGTCGTGGGAGTGGTCCGGGGAGCTGTTTTTT
>TRBJ2-5|NA|TRBV11-2|15|NA
CASSLVPGVGETQYF
TGTGCCAGCAGCTTAGTTCCGGGAGTCGGAGAGACCCAGTACTTC
>TRBJ1-1|NA|TRBV5-8|16|NA
CASSLGMGGRNTEAFF
TGTGCCAGCAGCTTGGGGATGGGGGGCCGGAACACTGAAGCTTTCTTT
>TRBJ2-3|NA|TRBV29-1|14|NA
CSAAGNWGSDTQYF
TGCAGCGCCGCCGGGAACTGGGGTTCGGATACGCAGTATTTT
>TRBJ1-5|TRBD1|TRBV30|16|NA
CAWSVNKGASNQPQHF
TGTGCCTGGAGTGTGAACAAGGGGGCTAGCAATCAGCCCCAGCATTTT
>TRBJ2-7|TRBD1|TRBV27|15|NA
CASSPTGQETYEQYF
TGTGCCAGCAGTCCCACAGGACAGGAAACCTACGAGCAGTACTTC
>TRBJ2-7|TRBD2|TRBV19|13|NA
CASRAGAPYEQYF
TGTGCCAGTAGAGCGGGGGCCCCCTACGAGCAGTACTTC
>TRBJ2-6|NA|TRBV5-1|15|NA
CASSQDSPGANVLTF
TGCGCCAGCAGCCAAGACAGCCCTGGGGCCAACGTCCTGACTTTC
>TRBJ2-1|TRBD2|TRBV11-2|14|NA
CASSYQTLAGEQFF
TGTGCCAGCAGCTATCAGACACTAGCGGGAGAGCAGTTCTTC
>TRBJ1-5|NA|TRBV20-1|11|NA
CSATGDQPQHF
TGCAGTGCCACAGGCGATCAGCCCCAGCATTTT
>TRBJ2-2|NA|TRBV14|15|NA
CASSLLWPHTGELFF
TGTGCCAGCAGCCTGCTCTGGCCCCACACCGGGGAGCTGTTTTTT
>TRBJ2-4|NA|TRBV15|17|NA
CATSREGRHSRRDIQYF
TGTGCCACCAGCAGAGAGGGGCGACACAGTCGTCGGGACATTCAGTACTTC
>TRBJ1-5|NA|TRBV28|15|NA
CASASGGYSNQPQHF
TGTGCCAGCGCGAGTGGGGGATATAGCAATCAGCCCCAGCATTTT
>TRBJ2-5|NA|TRBV2|16|NA
CASSDREGGGQETQYF
TGTGCCAGCAGTGATAGGGAAGGGGGTGGGCAAGAGACCCAGTACTTC
>TRBJ2-3|NA|TRBV7-8|16|NA
CASSLGFLGNTDTQYF
TGTGCCAGCAGCTTAGGATTCCTAGGGAACACAGATACGCAGTATTTT
>TRBJ2-7|TRBD1|TRBV30|13|NA
CAWNRRTGNEQYF
TGTGCCTGGAACCGGCGGACAGGGAACGAGCAGTACTTC
>TRBJ1-1|NA|TRBV18|15|NA
CASSQLPGPNTEAFF
TGTGCCAGCTCACAACTCCCCGGGCCGAACACTGAAGCTTTCTTT
>TRBJ2-7|NA|TRBV28|12|NA
CASCLRGYEQYF
TGTGCCAGCTGTCTAAGGGGGTACGAGCAGTACTTC
>TRBJ2-1|TRBD1|TRBV5-1|17|NA
CASRRGQAVINGNEQFF
TGCGCCAGCCGACGGGGACAGGCCGTAATTAACGGGAATGAGCAGTTCTTC
>TRBJ2-5|TRBD1|TRBV9|18|NA
CASSISLPGQGLQETQYF
TGTGCCAGCAGCATCAGCCTTCCGGGACAGGGGCTCCAAGAGACCCAGTACTTC
>TRBJ2-6|NA|TRBV7-9|16|NA
CASSRDTGSGANVLTF
TGTGCCAGCAGCCGCGATACAGGGTCTGGGGCCAACGTCCTGACTTTC
>TRBJ2-1|TRBD1|TRBV7-3|16|NA
CASSKTGTGAYNEQFF
TGTGCCAGCAGCAAAACGGGGACAGGAGCCTACAATGAGCAGTTCTTC
>TRBJ2-2|NA|TRBV2|13|NA
CASRRTVTGELFF
TGTGCCAGCAGGAGGACCGTAACCGGGGAGCTGTTTTTT
>TRBJ1-2|NA|TRBV6-1|14|NA
CATSRQGPNYGYTF
TGTGCCACCTCCCGGCAGGGACCTAACTATGGCTACACCTTC
>TRBJ2-2|NA|TRBV7-9|16|NA
CASSLGGRAFTGELFF
TGTGCCAGCAGCTTAGGCGGCAGGGCGTTCACCGGGGAGCTGTTTTTT
>TRBJ2-1|TRBD2|TRBV11-2|15|NA
CASSRGLADYNEQFF
TGTGCCAGCAGCCGTGGGCTAGCGGACTACAATGAGCAGTTCTTC
>TRBJ2-3|NA|TRBV10-3|12|NA
CAISGGTDTQYF
TGTGCCATCAGCGGAGGCACAGATACGCAGTATTTT
>TRBJ2-7|NA|TRBV2|13|NA
CASSPGPIYEQYF
TGTGCCAGCAGTCCTGGACCCATCTACGAGCAGTACTTC
>TRBJ2-7|TRBD2|TRBV6-5|14|NA
CASSNSGLVSEQYF
TGTGCCAGCAGTAATTCCGGACTAGTAAGCGAGCAGTACTTC
>TRBJ1-1|NA|TRBV11-2|14|once
CASSLAGRDTEAFF
TGTGCCAGCAGCTTAGCGGGGCGGGACACTGAAGCTTTCTTT